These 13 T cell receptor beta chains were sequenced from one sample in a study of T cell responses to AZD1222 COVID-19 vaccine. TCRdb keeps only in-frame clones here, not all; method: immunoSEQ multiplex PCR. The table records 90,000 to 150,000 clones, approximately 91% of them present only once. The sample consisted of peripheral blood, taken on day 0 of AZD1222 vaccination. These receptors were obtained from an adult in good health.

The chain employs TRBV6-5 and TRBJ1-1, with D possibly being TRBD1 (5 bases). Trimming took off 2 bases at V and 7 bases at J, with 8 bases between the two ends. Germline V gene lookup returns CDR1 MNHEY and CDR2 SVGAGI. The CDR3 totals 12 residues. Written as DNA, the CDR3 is TGTGCCAGCAGTTACAGAACAGGTGAAGCTTTCTTT. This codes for CASSYRTGEAFF.

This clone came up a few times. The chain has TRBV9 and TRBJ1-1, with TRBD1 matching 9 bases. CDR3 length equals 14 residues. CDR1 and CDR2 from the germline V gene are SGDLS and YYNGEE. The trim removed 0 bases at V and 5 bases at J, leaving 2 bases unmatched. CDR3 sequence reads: CASSVGQGGTEAFF. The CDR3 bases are TGTGCCAGCAGCGTAGGACAGGGGGGAACTGAAGCTTTCTTT.

In nucleotides, the CDR3 is TGTGCCAGTAGAGGGGGAACAGGGAACCCAAACTATGGCTACACCTTC. Its translation: CASRGGTGNPNYGYTF. The gene calls are TRBV19 and TRBJ1-2; possible D gene TRBD1, 6 bases. The CDR3 spans 16 residues. CDR1 is LNHDA and CDR2 is SQIVND in the germline V gene (reference sequence). The V end lost 6 bases, the J end lost 2 bases, and 19 bases lay between the germline ends. Drawing the rest from reference TRBV19 and TRBJ1-2, the complete variable domain is DGGITQSPKYLFRKEGQNVTLSCEQNLNHDAMYWYRQDPGQGLRLIYYSQIVNDFQKGDIAEGYSVSREKKESFPLTVTSAQKNPTAFYLCASRGGTGNPNYGYTFGSGTRLTVV.

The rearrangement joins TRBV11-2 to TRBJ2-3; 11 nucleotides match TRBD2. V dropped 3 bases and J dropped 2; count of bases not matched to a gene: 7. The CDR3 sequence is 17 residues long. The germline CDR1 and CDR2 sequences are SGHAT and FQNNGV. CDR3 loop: CASSLWGLAEITDTQYF. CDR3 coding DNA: TGTGCCAGCAGCTTGTGGGGACTAGCGGAAATCACAGATACGCAGTATTTT.

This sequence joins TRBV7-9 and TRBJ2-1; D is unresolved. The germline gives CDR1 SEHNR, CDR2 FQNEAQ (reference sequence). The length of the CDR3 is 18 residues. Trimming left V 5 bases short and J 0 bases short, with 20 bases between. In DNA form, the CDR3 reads TGTGCCAGCAGCCAGGATGGCCGACGTCCGAGCTCCTACAATGAGCAGTTCTTC. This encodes CASSQDGRRPSSYNEQFF.

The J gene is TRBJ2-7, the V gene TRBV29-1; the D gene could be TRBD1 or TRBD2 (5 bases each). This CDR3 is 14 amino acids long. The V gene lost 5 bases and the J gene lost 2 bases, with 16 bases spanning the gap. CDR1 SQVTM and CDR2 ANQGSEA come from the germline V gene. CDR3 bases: TGCAGCGTTAAGGGACCGCTTACTGCCTACGAGCAGTACTTC. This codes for CSVKGPLTAYEQYF.

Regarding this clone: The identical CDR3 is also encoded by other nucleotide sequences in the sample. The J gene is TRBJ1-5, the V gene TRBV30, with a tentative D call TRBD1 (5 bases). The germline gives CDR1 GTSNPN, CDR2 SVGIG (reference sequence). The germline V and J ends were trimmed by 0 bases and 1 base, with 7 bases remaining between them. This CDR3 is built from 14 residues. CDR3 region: CAWSVGGSNQPQHF. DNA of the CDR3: TGTGCCTGGAGTGTGGGGGGGAGCAATCAGCCCCAGCATTTT.

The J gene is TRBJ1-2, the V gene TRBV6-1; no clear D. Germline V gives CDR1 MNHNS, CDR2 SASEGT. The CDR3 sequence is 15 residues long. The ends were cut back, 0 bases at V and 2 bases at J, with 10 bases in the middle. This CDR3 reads CASSEALRGNYGYTF. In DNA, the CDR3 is TGTGCCAGCAGTGAAGCGCTTCGAGGGAACTATGGCTACACCTTC.

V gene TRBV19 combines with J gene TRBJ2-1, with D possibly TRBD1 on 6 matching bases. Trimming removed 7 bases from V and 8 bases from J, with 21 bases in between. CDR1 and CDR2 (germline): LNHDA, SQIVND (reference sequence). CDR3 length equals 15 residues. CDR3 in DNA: TGTGCCAGTACATTCGGTACAGGGTTCCCCGATGAGCAGTTCTTC. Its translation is CASTFGTGFPDEQFF. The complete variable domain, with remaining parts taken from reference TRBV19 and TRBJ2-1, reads DGGITQSPKYLFRKEGQNVTLSCEQNLNHDAMYWYRQDPGQGLRLIYYSQIVNDFQKGDIAEGYSVSREKKESFPLTVTSAQKNPTAFYLCASTFGTGFPDEQFFGPGTRLTVL.

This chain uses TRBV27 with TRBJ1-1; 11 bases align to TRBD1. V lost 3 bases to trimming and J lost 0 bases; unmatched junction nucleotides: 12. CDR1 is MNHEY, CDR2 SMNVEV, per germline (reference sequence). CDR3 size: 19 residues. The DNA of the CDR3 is TGTGCCAGCAGTTTCTATCCTCCGGGACAGGGGGTTGTGAACACTGAAGCTTTCTTT. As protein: CASSFYPPGQGVVNTEAFF.

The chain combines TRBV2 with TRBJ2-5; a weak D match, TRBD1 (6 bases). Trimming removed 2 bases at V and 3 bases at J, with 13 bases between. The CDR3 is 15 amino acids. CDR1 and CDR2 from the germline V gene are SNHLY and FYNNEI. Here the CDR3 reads CASSEFGAGEETQYF. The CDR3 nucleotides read TGTGCCAGCAGTGAATTTGGAGCAGGGGAAGAGACCCAGTACTTC. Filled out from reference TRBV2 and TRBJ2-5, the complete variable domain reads EPEVTQTPSHQVTQMGQEVILRCVPISNHLYFYWYRQILGQKVEFLVSFYNNEISEKSEIFDDQFSVERPDGSNFTLKIRSTKLEDSAMYFCASSEFGAGEETQYFGPGTRLLVL.

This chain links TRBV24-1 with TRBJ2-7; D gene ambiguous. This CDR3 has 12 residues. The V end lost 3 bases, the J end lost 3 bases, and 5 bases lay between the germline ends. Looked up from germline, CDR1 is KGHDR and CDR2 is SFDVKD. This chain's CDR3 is CATSDGRYEQYF. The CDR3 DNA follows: TGTGCCACCAGTGATGGGCGCTACGAGCAGTACTTC.

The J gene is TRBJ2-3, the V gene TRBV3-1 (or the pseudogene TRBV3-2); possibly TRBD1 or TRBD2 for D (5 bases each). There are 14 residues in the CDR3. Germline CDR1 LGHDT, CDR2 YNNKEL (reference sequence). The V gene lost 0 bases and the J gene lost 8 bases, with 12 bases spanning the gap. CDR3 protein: CASSQEAAQGTQYF. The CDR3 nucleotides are TGTGCCAGCAGCCAAGAAGCGGCGCAGGGTACGCAGTATTTT.